The source of this T cell receptor (beta chain) is a study of T cell changes during pregnancy in multiple sclerosis. TCRdb's table, derived via immunoSEQ multiplex PCR, lists solely in-frame clones and lacks some. The sample holds 65,000 to 85,000 clones, 89% seen once. CDR1 is SGDLS, CDR2 YYNGEE, per germline. This CDR3 region has 15 residues. Trimming pared 4 bases from V and 9 bases from J, leaving 20 bases between. This sequence originates from a female donor in good health, enrolled as a control in a pregnancy study. Specimen: peripheral blood, collected in the first trimester of pregnancy. V gene TRBV9 combines with J gene TRBJ2-4; possibly TRBD2 for D (8 bases). CDR3 in amino acids: CASSPQGGLEGIQYF. CDR3 DNA sequence: TGTGCCAGCAGCCCCCAGGGGGGACTAGAGGGCATTCAGTACTTC.